Detailed here is one T cell receptor (beta chain). Antigen specificity is unknown. This sample is part of a study of T cell responses to AZD1222 COVID-19 vaccine. Repertoires were generated with immunoSEQ multiplex PCR, while TCRdb's copy carries only in-frame clones and drops some. The sample shows about 61,000 clones, 65% to 85% of them seen only once. General observations from the study: Donors were largely white British and mainly female; clonal diversity was possibly underestimated. Recipients of two AZD1222 doses showed rising Spike-specific TCR breadth and depth.

V dropped 0 bases and J dropped 2; count of bases not matched to a gene: 3. The CDR3 consists of 15 residues. Germline loops: CDR1 SGDLS, CDR2 YYNGEE. The sequences come from peripheral blood, collected 28 days after the second AZD1222 dose. The TCR sequence derives from an adult who received the AZD1222 COVID-19 vaccine. This sequence joins TRBV9 and TRBJ2-7; TRBD2 agrees at 9 bases. The CDR3 coding sequence is TGTGCCAGCAGCGTAGGGATAGCGGGAGCCTACGAGCAGTACTTC. This codes for CASSVGIAGAYEQYF.